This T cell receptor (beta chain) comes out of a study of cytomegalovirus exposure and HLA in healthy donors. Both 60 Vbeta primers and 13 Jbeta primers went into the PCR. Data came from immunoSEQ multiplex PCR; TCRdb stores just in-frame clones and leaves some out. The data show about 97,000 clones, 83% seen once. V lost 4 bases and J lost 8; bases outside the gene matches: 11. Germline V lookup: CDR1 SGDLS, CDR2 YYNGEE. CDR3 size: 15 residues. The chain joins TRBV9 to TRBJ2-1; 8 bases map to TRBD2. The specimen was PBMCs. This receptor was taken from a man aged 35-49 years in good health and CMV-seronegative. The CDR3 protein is CASSPGGGIFDEQFF. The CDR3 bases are TGTGCCAGCAGCCCCGGGGGGGGGATTTTTGATGAGCAGTTCTTC. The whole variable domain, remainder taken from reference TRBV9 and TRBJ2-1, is DSGVTQTPKHLITATGQRVTLRCSPRSGDLSVYWYQQSLDQGLQFLIQYYNGEERAKGNILERFSAQQFPDLHSELNLSSLELGDSALYFCASSPGGGIFDEQFFGPGTRLTVL.